The 2 T cell receptor beta chains in this list originate from one sample, sequenced in a study of shared clonotypes between healthy human individuals (dated by TCRdb to the early 2020s). Libraries were built with the immunoSEQ multiplex PCR assay. The source is immuneACCESS, and TCRdb retained only in-frame sequences with V and J called. Part of the clones is not carried over; for the studies checked, unresolved V genes explain less than half of this, and the remainder is unexplained. The sample records around 2.5 million clones, under 95% of which are singletons. 0.36% of the sample lies in the top ten. Sample: naive CD4+ T cells from PBMCs. This specimen's cell subset or site label, interpreted: CD45RA+ positively selected. Every receptor here comes from a man aged 18 to 30 in good health. Some clones in this sample may be carry-over from other donors' samples.

This clone has just a few counts. Other DNA variants within this sample encode the same CDR3. The J gene is TRBJ2-2, the V gene TRBV18, with D unclear. CDR1 and CDR2 from the germline V gene are KGHSH and LQKENI. This CDR3 spans 11 amino acids. Trimming shortened V by 6 bases and J by 4 bases, and 3 bases separated the two germline ends. In nucleotides, the CDR3 is TGTGCCAGCTCGCCCACCGGGGAGCTGTTTTTT. Protein sequence: CASSPTGELFF.

The gene calls are TRBV11-2 and TRBJ2-5, with a tentative D call TRBD1 (7 bases). This CDR3 comprises 13 residues. Per the germline V gene, CDR1 is SGHAT and CDR2 is FQNNGV. V lost 3 bases to trimming and J lost 5 bases, with 10 bases between them. CDR3 in DNA: TGTGCCAGCAGCTTGGAGGGGGCTGAGACCCAGTACTTC. This translates into CASSLEGAETQYF. The complete variable domain, with remaining parts taken from reference TRBV11-2 and TRBJ2-5, reads EAGVAQSPRYKIIEKRQSVAFWCNPISGHATLYWYQQILGQGPKLLIQFQNNGVVDDSQLPKDRFSAERLKGVDSTLKIQPAKLEDSAVYLCASSLEGAETQYFGPGTRLLVL.